The present T cell receptor (beta chain) was sequenced within a study of CD4+ T cells in melanoma. Sequencing was performed with immunoSEQ multiplex PCR; in TCRdb, only in-frame clones are kept and a portion is missing. Of 45,000 or so clones listed, nearly 90% were seen once; the top ten hold 12%. Looked up from germline, CDR1 is SGHDN and CDR2 is FVKESK. Trimming removed 2 bases at V and 1 base at J, with 21 bases between. The CDR3 extends over 19 amino acids. As to this clone: Its matching antigen is unknown.

Whole-study findings and limits: Neoantigen-specific CD4+ T cells in melanoma reportedly had diverse differentiation states.

The clonotype originates from a human donor with melanoma. This chain uses TRBV14 with TRBJ1-3, with D unclear. The sample was peripheral blood. In DNA form, the CDR3 reads TGTGCCAGCAGCCAACCTCTGGGCCAAGTTTCGGGGTCTGGAAACACCATATATTTT. It translates to CASSQPLGQVSGSGNTIYF.